This T cell receptor beta chain was captured by sequencing in a study of OX40 agonist ivuxolimab in advanced cancers. At the level of the study: Cohort: 65% to 90% men, mean age about 60, aged about 23 to 80.

This table comes from immunoSEQ multiplex PCR, and its TCRdb copy is limited to in-frame clones, with some not included. The sample includes over 55,000 clones, around 87% of them seen just once. The CDR3 loop spans 13 amino acids. V was trimmed by 3 bases and J by 6 bases, leaving 14 bases between them. Per the germline V gene, CDR1 is GTSNPN and CDR2 is SVGIG (reference sequence). This clone was seen once. The rearrangement joins TRBV30 to TRBJ1-2; D gene ambiguous. This receptor was identified in an adult with an advanced solid tumor such as melanoma, head and neck, liver or kidney cancer. The input for sequencing was CD4+ or CD8+ T cells sorted from blood, taken in a trial of the OX40 agonist ivuxolimab. CDR3 protein: CAWSPPTRNGYTF. The CDR3 DNA follows: TGTGCCTGGAGCCCCCCAACGAGGAATGGCTACACCTTC. Full variable domain (rest looked up from reference TRBV30 and TRBJ1-2): SQTIHQWPATLVQPVGSPLSLECTVEGTSNPNLYWYRQAAGRGLQLLFYSVGIGQISSEVPQNLSASRPQDRQFILSSKKLLLSDSGFYLCAWSPPTRNGYTFGSGTRLTVV.